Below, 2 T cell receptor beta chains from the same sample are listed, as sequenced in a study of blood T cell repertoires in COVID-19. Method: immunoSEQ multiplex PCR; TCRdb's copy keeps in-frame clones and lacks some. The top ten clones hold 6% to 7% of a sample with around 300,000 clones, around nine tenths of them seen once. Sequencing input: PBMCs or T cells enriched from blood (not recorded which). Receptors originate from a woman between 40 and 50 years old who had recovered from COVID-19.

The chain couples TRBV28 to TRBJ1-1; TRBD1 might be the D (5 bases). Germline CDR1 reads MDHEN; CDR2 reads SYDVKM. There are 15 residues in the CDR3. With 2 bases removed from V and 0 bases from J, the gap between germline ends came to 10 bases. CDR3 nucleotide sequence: TGTGCCAGCAGTTTACCGGAGGGGATGAACACTGAAGCTTTCTTT. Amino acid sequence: CASSLPEGMNTEAFF.

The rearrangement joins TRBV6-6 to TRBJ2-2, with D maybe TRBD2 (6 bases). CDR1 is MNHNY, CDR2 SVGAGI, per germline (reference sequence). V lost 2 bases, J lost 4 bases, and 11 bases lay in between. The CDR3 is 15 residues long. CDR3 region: CASSYRGMGTGELFF. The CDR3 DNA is TGTGCCAGCAGTTACCGCGGGATGGGCACCGGGGAGCTGTTTTTT.